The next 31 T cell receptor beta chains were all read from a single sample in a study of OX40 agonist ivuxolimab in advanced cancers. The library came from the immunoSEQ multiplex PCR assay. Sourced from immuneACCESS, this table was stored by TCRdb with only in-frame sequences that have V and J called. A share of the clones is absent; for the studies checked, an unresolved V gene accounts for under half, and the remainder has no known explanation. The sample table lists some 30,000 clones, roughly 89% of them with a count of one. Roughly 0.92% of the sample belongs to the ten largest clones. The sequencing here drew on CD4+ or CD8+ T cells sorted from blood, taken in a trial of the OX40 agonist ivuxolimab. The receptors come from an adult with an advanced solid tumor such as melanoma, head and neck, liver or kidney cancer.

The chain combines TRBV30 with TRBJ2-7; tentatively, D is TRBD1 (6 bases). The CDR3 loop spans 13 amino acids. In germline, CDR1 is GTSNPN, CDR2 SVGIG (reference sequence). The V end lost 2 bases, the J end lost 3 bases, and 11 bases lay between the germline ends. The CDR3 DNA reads TGTGCCTGGAGTCCGGGACATCGCTACGAGCAGTACTTC. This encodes CAWSPGHRYEQYF.

This CDR3 is CAISESTGFRYEQYF. CDR3 in DNA: TGTGCCATCAGTGAGTCGACTGGGTTCCGGTACGAGCAGTACTTC. V gene TRBV10-3 combines with J gene TRBJ2-7; D gene unclear. V was pared by 0 bases and J by 4 bases, with 13 bases between. The CDR3 covers 15 residues. The germline V gene has CDR1 ENHRY and CDR2 SYGVKD.

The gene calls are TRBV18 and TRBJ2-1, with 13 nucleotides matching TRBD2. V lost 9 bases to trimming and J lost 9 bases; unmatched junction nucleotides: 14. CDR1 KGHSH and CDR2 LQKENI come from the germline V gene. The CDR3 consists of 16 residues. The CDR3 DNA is TGTGCCAGTCGAGAACTAGCGGGAGGGCCGTCAGGTGAGCAGTTCTTC. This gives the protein CASRELAGGPSGEQFF.

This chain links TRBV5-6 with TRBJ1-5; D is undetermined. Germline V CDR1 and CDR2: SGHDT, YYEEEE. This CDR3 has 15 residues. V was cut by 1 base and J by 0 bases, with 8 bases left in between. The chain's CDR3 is CASSLYHPSNQPQHF. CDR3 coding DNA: TGTGCCAGCAGCTTGTATCACCCTAGCAATCAGCCCCAGCATTTT. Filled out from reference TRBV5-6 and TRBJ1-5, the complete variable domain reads DAGVTQSPTHLIKTRGQQVTLRCSPKSGHDTVSWYQQALGQGPQFIFQYYEEEERQRGNFPDRFSGHQFPNYSSELNVNALLLGDSALYLCASSLYHPSNQPQHFGDGTRLSIL.

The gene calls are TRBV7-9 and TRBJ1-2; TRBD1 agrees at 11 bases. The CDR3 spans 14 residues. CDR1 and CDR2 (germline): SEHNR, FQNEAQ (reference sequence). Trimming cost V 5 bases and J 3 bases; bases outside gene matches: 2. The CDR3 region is CASSMDRGHYGYTF. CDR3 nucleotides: TGTGCCAGCAGCATGGACAGGGGGCACTATGGCTACACCTTC.

The CDR3 sequence: CASSLSGRANNEQFF. The CDR3 bases are TGTGCCAGCAGCTTAAGCGGGAGAGCCAACAATGAGCAGTTCTTC. V is TRBV7-9 and J is TRBJ2-1, with TRBD2 matching 8 bases. Germline CDR1 reads SEHNR; CDR2 reads FQNEAQ (reference sequence). CDR3 length equals 15 residues. After removal of 2 bases from V and 5 bases from J, the junction contained 5 bases not matched to a gene.

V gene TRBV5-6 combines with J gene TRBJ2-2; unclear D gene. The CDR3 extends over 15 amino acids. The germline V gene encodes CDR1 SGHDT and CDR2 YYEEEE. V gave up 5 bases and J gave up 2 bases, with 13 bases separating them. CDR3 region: CASRTSRLNTGELFF. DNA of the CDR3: TGTGCCAGCAGAACATCTAGGCTTAACACCGGGGAGCTGTTTTTT.

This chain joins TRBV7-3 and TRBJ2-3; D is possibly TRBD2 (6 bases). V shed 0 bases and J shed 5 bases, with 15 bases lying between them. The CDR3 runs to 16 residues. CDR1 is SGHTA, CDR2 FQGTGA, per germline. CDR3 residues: CASSLTRRGGGDTQYF. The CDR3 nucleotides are TGTGCCAGCAGCTTAACGCGACGGGGAGGAGGAGATACGCAGTATTTT.

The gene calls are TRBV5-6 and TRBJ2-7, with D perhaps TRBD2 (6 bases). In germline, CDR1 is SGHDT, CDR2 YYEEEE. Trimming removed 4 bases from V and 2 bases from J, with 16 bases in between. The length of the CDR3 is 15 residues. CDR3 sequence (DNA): TGTGCCAGCAGCCCCTCGAGCGGGCGACCCTACGAGCAGTACTTC. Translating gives CASSPSSGRPYEQYF. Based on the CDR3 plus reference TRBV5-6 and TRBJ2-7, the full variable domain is DAGVTQSPTHLIKTRGQQVTLRCSPKSGHDTVSWYQQALGQGPQFIFQYYEEEERQRGNFPDRFSGHQFPNYSSELNVNALLLGDSALYLCASSPSSGRPYEQYFGPGTRLTVT.

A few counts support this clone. The CDR3 loop is CASSVGQETQYF. The CDR3 nucleotides are TGTGCCAGCAGTGTCGGGCAAGAGACCCAGTACTTC. The chain combines TRBV2 with TRBJ2-5; D remains unclear. CDR1 is SNHLY, CDR2 FYNNEI, per germline. Trimming removed 4 bases from V and 2 bases from J, with 5 bases in between. The CDR3 loop spans 12 amino acids.

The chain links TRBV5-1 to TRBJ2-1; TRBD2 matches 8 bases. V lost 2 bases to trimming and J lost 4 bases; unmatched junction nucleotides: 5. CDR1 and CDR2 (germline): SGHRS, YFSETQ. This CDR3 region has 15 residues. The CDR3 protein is CASSFSGGTYNEQFF. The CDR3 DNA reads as TGCGCCAGCAGCTTTTCGGGAGGGACTTACAATGAGCAGTTCTTC.

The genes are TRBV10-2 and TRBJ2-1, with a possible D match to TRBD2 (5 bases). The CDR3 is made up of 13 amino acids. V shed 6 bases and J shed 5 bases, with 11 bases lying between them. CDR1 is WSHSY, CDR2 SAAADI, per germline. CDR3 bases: TGCGCCAGCAGCCCTAGCATCCACAATGAGCAGTTCTTC. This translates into CASSPSIHNEQFF.

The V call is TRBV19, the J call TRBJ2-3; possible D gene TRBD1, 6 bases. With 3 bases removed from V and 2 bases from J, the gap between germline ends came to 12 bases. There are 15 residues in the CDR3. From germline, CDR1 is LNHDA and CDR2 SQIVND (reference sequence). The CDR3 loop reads CASSILGAVTDTQYF. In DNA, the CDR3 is TGTGCCAGTAGTATCTTGGGGGCTGTCACAGATACGCAGTATTTT.

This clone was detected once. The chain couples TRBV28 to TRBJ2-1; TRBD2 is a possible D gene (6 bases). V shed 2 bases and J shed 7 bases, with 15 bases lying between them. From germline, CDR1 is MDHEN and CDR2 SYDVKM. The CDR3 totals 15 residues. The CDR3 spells CASSLMAAGGNEQFF. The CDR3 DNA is TGTGCCAGCAGTTTAATGGCAGCCGGGGGAAATGAGCAGTTCTTC.

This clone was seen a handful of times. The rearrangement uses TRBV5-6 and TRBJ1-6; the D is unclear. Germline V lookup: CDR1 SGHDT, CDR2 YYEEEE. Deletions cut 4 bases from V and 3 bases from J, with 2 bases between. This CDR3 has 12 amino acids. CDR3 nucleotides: TGTGCCAGCAGCGGCTATAATTCACCCCTCCACTTT. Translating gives CASSGYNSPLHF.

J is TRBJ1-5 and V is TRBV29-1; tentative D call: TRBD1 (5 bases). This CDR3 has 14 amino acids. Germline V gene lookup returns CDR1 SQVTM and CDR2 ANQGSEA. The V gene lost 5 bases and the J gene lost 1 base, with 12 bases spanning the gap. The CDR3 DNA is TGCAGCGTTAGGGACCTCGGGAGCAATCAGCCCCAGCATTTT. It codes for CSVRDLGSNQPQHF.

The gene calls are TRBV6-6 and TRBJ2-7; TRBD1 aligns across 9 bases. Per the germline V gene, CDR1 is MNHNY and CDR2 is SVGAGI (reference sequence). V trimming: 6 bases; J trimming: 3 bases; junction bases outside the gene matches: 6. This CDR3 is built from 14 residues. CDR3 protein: CASSGRDRDYEQYF. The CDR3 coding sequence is TGTGCCAGCAGCGGCCGGGACAGGGACTACGAGCAGTACTTC.

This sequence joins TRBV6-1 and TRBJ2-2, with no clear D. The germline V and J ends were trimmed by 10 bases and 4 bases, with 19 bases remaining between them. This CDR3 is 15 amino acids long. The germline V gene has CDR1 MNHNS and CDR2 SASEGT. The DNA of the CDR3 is TGTGCCACCCTTAACACGCCGGGTAGCACCGGGGAGCTGTTTTTT. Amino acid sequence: CATLNTPGSTGELFF.

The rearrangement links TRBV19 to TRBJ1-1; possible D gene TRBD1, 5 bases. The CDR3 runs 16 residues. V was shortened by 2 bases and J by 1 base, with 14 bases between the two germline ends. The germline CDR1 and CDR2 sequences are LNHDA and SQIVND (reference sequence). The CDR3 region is CASSINFQGPNTEAFF. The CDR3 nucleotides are TGTGCCAGTAGTATAAATTTTCAGGGTCCGAACACTGAAGCTTTCTTT.

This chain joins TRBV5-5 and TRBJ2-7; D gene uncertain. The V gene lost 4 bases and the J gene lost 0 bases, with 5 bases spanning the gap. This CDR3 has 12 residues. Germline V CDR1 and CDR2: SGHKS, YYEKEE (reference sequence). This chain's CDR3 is CASSRPSYEQYF. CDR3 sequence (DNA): TGTGCCAGCAGCCGGCCCTCCTACGAGCAGTACTTC. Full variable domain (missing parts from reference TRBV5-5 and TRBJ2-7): DAGVTQSPTHLIKTRGQQVTLRCSPISGHKSVSWYQQVLGQGPQFIFQYYEKEERGRGNFPDRFSARQFPNYSSELNVNALLLGDSALYLCASSRPSYEQYFGPGTRLTVT.

CDR3 in DNA: TGTGCCAGCAGCTCAAAGGACACCCCGGGTCAGCAGTACTTC. Translating it yields CASSSKDTPGQQYF. The rearrangement uses TRBV13 and TRBJ2-7; D might be TRBD1 (5 bases). Trimming left V 4 bases short and J 8 bases short, with 18 bases between. This CDR3 contains 14 residues. The germline CDR1 and CDR2 sequences are PRHDT and FYEKMQ (reference sequence). Variable domain in full (rest from reference TRBV13 and TRBJ2-7): AAGVIQSPRHLIKEKRETATLKCYPIPRHDTVYWYQQGPGQDPQFLISFYEKMQSDKGSIPDRFSAQQFSDYHSELNMSSLELGDSALYFCASSSKDTPGQQYFGPGTRLTVT.

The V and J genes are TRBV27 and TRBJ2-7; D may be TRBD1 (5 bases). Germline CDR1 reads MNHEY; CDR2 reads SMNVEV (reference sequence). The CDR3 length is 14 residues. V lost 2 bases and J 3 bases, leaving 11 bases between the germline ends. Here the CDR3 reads CASSLGQRGYEQYF. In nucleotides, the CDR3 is TGTGCCAGCAGTTTAGGCCAAAGGGGCTACGAGCAGTACTTC.

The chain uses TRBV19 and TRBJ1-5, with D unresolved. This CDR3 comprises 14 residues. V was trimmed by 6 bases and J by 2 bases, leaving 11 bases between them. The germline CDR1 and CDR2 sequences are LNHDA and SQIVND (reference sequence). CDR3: CASRRDSGNQPQHF. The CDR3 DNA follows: TGTGCCAGTAGAAGGGATTCGGGCAATCAGCCCCAGCATTTT.

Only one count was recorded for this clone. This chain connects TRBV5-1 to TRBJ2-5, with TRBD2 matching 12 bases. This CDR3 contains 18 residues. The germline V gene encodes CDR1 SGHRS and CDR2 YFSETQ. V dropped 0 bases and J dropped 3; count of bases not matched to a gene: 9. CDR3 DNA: TGCGCCAGCAGCTTGGTCCGGCTAGCGGGGGGGCCGGAAGAGACCCAGTACTTC. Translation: CASSLVRLAGGPEETQYF.

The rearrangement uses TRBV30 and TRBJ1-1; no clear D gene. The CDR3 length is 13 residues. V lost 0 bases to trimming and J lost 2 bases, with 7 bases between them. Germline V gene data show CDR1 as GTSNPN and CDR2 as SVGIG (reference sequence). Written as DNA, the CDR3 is TGTGCCTGGAGTGTAAAGGGCAACACTGAAGCTTTCTTT. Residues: CAWSVKGNTEAFF.

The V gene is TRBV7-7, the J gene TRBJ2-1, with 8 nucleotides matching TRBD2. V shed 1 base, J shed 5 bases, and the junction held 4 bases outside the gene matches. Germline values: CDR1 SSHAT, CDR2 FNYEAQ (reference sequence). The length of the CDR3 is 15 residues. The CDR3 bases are TGTGCCAGCAGCTTAGGACTAGCGAGCGACAATGAGCAGTTCTTC. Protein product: CASSLGLASDNEQFF. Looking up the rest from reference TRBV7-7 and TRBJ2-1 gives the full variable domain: GAGVSQSPRYKVTKRGQDVTLRCDPISSHATLYWYQQALGQGPEFLTYFNYEAQPDKSGLPSDRFSAERPEGSISTLTIQRTEQRDSAMYRCASSLGLASDNEQFFGPGTRLTVL.

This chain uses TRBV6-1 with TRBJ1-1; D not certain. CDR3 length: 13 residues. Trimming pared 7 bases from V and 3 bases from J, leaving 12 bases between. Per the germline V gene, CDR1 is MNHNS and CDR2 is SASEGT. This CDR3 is CASNRNSDTEAFF. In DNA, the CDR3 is TGTGCCAGCAACCGAAACTCGGACACTGAAGCTTTCTTT.

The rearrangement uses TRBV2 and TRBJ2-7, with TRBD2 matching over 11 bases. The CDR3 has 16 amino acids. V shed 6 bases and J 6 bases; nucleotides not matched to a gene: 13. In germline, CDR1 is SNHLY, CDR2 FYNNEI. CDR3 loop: CASRTGLAEGTGEQYF. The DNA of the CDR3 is TGTGCCAGCAGAACGGGACTAGCGGAGGGAACGGGCGAGCAGTACTTC.

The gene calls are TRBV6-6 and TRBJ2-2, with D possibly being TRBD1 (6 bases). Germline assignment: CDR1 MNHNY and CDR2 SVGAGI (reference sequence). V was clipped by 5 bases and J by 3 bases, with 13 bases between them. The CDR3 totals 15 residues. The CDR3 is CASSEQGRDTGELFF. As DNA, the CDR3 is TGTGCCAGCAGTGAGCAGGGGCGAGACACCGGGGAGCTGTTTTTT.

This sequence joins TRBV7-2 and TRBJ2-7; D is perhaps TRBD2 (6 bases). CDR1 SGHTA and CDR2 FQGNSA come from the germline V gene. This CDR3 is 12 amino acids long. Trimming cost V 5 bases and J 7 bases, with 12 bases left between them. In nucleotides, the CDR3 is TGTGCCAGCAGCCATGTCCGGGGGGAGCAGTACTTC. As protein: CASSHVRGEQYF.

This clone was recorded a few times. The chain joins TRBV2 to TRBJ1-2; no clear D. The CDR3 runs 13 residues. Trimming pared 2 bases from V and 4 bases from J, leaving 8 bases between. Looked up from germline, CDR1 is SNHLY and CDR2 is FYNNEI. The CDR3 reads CASSERGVYGYTF. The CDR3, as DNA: TGTGCCAGCAGTGAACGGGGAGTCTATGGCTACACCTTC.